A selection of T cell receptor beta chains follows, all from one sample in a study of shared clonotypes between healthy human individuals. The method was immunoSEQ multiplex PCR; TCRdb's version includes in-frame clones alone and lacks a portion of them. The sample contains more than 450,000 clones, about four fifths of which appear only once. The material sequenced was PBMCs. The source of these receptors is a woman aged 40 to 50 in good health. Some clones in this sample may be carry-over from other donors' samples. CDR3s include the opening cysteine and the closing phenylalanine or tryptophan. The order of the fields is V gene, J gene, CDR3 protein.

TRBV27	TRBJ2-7	CASSLISGVGEQYF
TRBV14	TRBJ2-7	CASSQGWGSEQYF
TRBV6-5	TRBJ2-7	CASMSSGSGPYEQYF
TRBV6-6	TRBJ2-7	CASSRTGGYYEQYF
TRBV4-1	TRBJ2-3	CASSRLPGQVMRDTQYF
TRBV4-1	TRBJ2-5	CASSLTSGIETQYF
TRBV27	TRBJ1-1	CASSLARLGEVNTEAFF
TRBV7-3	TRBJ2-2	CASSLGLNTGELFF
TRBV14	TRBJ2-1	CASSQQDREYNEQFF
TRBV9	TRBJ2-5	CASSAGTWAETQYF
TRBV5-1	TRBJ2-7	CASSPTSGNPEYEQYF
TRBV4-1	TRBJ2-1	CASSLYGRVDEQFF
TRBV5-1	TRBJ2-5	CASSWIPGLAGEQETQYF
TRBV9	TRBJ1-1	CASSARGARNTEAFF
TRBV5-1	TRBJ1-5	CASSLGMSGDQPQHF
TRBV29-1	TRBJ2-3	CSVEGYTDTQYF
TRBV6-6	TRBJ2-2	CASSLPQVGELFF
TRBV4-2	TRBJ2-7	CASSQASGSAEQYF
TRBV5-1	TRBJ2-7	CASSLAGSYEQYF
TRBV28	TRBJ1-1	CASSFLTRGGTEAFF
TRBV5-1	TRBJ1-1	CASSLVGEGTEAFF
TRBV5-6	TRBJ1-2	CASSSRGSLNYGYTF
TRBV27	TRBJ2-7	CASSPRLAGYEQYF
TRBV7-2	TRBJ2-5	CASSSFVGPQETQYF
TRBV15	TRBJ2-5	CATSLPRGLEETQYF
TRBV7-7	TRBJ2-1	CASSLSRESSYNEQFF
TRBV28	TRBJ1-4	CASSPTEEKLFF
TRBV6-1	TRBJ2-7	CASSGRSLSEQYF
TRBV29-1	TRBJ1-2	CSVTEGVNYGYTF
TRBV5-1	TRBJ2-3	CASRQGLAHTDTQYF
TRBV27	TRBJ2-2	CASSFTTGELFF
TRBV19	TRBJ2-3	CASSVGTPKDTQYF
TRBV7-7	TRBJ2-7	CASSPGPDYEQYF
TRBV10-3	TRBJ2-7	CAISSAGKYEQYF
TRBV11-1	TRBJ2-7	CASSYRLAGLNEQYF
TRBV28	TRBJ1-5	CASRDWGKSNQPQHF
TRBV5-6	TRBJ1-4	CASSLRRFNEKLFF
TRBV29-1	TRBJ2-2	CSVGPRGTGELFF
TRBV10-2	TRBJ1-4	CASPQSTNEKLFF
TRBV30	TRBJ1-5	CAWSDREQPQHF
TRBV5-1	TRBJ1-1	CASSPTGMGNTEAFF
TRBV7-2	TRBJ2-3	CASSETSGRTDTQYF
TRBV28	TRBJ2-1	CASTLAGGVSYNEQFF
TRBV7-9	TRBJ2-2	CASSLEGGYTGELFF
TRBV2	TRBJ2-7	CASSTSRDRGDYEQYF
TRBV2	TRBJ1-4	CASSEMGQYEKLFF
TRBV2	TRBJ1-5	CASSDGQGGNQPQHF
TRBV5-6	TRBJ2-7	CASSFGGRTREQYF
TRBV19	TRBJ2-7	CASSTPLGGTSYEQYF
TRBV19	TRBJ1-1	CASSIVSAAGNTEAFF
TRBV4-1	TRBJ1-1	CASSPKHPRAPSQAFF
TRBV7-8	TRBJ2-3	CASSPGQSTDTQYF
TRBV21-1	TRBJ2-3	CASTGTSGFTDTQYF
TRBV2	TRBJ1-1	CASREWEQVNTEAFF
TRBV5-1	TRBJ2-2	CASSSGGTSTGELFF
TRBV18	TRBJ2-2	CASSPLDSVTGELFF
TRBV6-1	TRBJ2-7	CASSAGGGGAYEQYF
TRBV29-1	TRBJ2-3	CSVAASGRWDTQYF
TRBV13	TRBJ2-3	CASSGGEAGPSTDTQYF